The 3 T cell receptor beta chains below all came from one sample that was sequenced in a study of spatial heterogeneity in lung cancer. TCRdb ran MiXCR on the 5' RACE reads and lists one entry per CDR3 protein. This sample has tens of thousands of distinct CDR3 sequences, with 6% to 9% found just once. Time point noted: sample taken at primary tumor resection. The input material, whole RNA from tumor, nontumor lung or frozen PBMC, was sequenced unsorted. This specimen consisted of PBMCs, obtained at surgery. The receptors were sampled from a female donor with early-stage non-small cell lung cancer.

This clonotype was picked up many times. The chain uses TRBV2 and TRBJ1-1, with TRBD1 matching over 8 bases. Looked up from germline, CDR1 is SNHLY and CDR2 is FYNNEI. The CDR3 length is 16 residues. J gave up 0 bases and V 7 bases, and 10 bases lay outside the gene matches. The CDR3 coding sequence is TGTGCCAGCAAGAACCCAGGGGGCGCTTTGAACACTGAAGCTTTCTTT. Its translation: CASKNPGGALNTEAFF.

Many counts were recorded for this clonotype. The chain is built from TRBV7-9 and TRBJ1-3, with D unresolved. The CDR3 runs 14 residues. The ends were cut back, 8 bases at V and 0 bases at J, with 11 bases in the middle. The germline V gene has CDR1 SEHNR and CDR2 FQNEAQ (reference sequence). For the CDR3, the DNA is TGTGCCAGCCTTCCAGGCTTCTCTGGAAACACCATATATTTT. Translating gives CASLPGFSGNTIYF.

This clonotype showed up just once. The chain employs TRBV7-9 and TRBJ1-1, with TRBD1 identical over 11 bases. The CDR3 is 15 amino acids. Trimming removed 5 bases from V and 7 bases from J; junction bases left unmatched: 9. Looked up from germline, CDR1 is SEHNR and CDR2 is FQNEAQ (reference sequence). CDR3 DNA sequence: TGTGCCAGCAGCCCGGACAGGGGGCAACTTCATGAAGCTTTCTTT. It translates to CASSPDRGQLHEAFF.